The rows below give T cell receptor beta chains drawn from one sample of a study of shared clonotypes between healthy human individuals. Sequencing used immunoSEQ multiplex PCR; TCRdb keeps in-frame clones, though not all of them. This sample has about 2 million clones, with over 85% found just once. Sequences were obtained from naive CD8+ T cells sorted from blood. These receptors all stem from a man aged 18 to 29 in good health. The CDR3 runs from the conserved cysteine through the conserved F or W. A D gene is named only where the DNA matches it firmly. Not every row has a clone size; where given, it reads once, few, many or a size class.

j_gene | d_gene | abundance | v_gene | CDR3aa | CDR3nt
TRBJ2-1 | TRBD2 | - | TRBV10-2 | CASSRLAGGLNNEQFF | TGCGCCAGCAGTCGACTAGCGGGGGGACTGAACAATGAGCAGTTCTTC
TRBJ2-7 | - | once | TRBV10-3 | CAIRDGGSNLGEQYF | TGTGCCATCAGAGACGGAGGATCAAACTTGGGGGAGCAGTACTTC
TRBJ1-5 | - | - | TRBV27 | CASSPLAPRGEGNQPQHF | TGTGCCAGCAGTCCATTGGCTCCGAGGGGTGAGGGCAATCAGCCCCAGCATTTT
TRBJ2-1 | - | - | TRBV9 | CASRPSTGRDEQFF | TGTGCCAGCAGACCCTCGACGGGGCGGGATGAGCAGTTCTTC
TRBJ2-1 | - | - | TRBV7-6 | CASSLGPNNEQFF | TGTGCCAGCAGCTTAGGTCCTAACAATGAGCAGTTCTTC
TRBJ2-7 | - | - | TRBV7-2 | CASSFRAAYEQYF | TGTGCCAGCAGCTTCCGGGCAGCTTACGAGCAGTACTTC
TRBJ2-1 | TRBD2 | once | TRBV19 | CASSTTEGLGYLYNEQFF | TGTGCCAGTAGTACAACAGAAGGACTAGGATATCTCTACAATGAGCAGTTCTTC
TRBJ1-3 | TRBD1 | - | TRBV28 | CASSLVRTGEFTIYF | TGTGCCAGCAGTTTAGTTAGGACAGGGGAATTCACCATATATTTT
TRBJ1-1 | - | - | TRBV6-1 | CASSAPTALDTEAFF | TGTGCCAGCAGTGCGCCGACCGCTCTCGACACTGAAGCTTTCTTT
TRBJ2-5 | - | - | TRBV27 | CASSPLRGGETQYF | TGTGCCAGCAGTCCACTGAGGGGGGGGGAGACCCAGTACTTC